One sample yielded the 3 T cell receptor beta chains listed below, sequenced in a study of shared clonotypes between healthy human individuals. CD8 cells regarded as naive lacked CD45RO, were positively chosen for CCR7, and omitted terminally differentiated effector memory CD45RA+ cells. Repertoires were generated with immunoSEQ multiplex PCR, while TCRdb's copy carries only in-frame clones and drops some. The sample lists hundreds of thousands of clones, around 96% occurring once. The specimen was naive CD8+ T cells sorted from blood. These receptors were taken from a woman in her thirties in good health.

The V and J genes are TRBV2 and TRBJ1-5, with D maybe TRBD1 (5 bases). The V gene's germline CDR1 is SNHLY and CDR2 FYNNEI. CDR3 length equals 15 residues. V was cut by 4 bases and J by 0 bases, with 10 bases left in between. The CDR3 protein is CASSAGGVSNQPQHF. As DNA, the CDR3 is TGTGCCAGCAGTGCTGGAGGGGTTAGCAATCAGCCCCAGCATTTT.

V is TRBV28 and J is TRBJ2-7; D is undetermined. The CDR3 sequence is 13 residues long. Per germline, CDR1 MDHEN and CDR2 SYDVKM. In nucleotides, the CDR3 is TGTGCATGTAAGGGCCCGCCGGCATACGAGCAGTACTTC. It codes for CACKGPPAYEQYF.

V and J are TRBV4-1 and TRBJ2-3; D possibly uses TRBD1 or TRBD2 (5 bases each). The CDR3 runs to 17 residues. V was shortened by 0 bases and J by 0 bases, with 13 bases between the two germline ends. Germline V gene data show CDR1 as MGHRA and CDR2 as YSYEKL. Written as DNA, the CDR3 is TGCGCCAGCAGCCAAGATCGATTGGGGGAGAGCACAGATACGCAGTATTTT. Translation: CASSQDRLGESTDTQYF.